The 25 T cell receptor beta chains given below trace back to one sample, sequenced in a study of cytomegalovirus exposure and HLA in healthy donors. Data came from immunoSEQ multiplex PCR; TCRdb stores just in-frame clones and leaves some out. The sample holds 95,000 to 150,000 clones, 85% seen once. The sample taken for sequencing was PBMCs. These TCRs come from a woman aged 25 to 39 in good health and CMV-seronegative.

The chain uses TRBV4-1 and TRBJ2-1; a weak D match, TRBD1 (5 bases). CDR3 length equals 17 residues. Germline CDR1 MGHRA, CDR2 YSYEKL. V lost 8 bases and J 5 bases, leaving 25 bases between the germline ends. The CDR3 sequence: CASSTLFFGAFDNEQFF. CDR3 sequence (DNA): TGCGCCAGCTCCACCCTATTCTTTGGGGCTTTCGACAATGAGCAGTTCTTC.

J is TRBJ2-1 and V is TRBV2; 8 nucleotides align to TRBD2. The germline gives CDR1 SNHLY, CDR2 FYNNEI. The ends lost 2 bases at V and 7 bases at J; junction bases unmatched: 10. The CDR3 contains 16 residues. The CDR3 region is CASSERGRGGGNEQFF. The DNA of the CDR3 is TGTGCCAGCAGTGAAAGAGGACGGGGGGGCGGTAATGAGCAGTTCTTC.

V usage is TRBV30 and J usage is TRBJ1-1; perhaps TRBD1 as D (6 bases). Germline V lookup: CDR1 GTSNPN, CDR2 SVGIG (reference sequence). V dropped 2 bases and J dropped 1 base, with 14 bases sitting between them. This CDR3 has 15 amino acids. The CDR3 DNA is TGTGCCTGGAGTCCCCCCGACAGGACGAACACTGAAGCTTTCTTT. Translation: CAWSPPDRTNTEAFF.

The rearrangement uses TRBV19 and TRBJ1-1, with a possible D match to TRBD1 (5 bases). Trimming took off 5 bases at V and 1 base at J, with 11 bases between the two ends. The CDR3 spans 14 residues. In germline, CDR1 is LNHDA, CDR2 SQIVND (reference sequence). CDR3 residues: CASSPGLKNTEAFF. CDR3 sequence (DNA): TGTGCCAGTAGTCCGGGACTCAAGAACACTGAAGCTTTCTTT.

V and J are TRBV7-2 and TRBJ1-2; D not certain. The CDR3 spans 15 residues. Germline V gene lookup returns CDR1 SGHTA and CDR2 FQGNSA. With 5 bases removed from V and 6 bases from J, the gap between germline ends came to 19 bases. The CDR3 nucleotides read TGTGCCAGCAGCAGAGGAGGCAGTTTGGGGAATGGCTACACCTTC. It codes for CASSRGGSLGNGYTF.

This clone was seen a handful of times. This chain uses TRBV7-6 with TRBJ1-6; D unresolved. The germline V gene has CDR1 SGHVS and CDR2 FNYEAQ. V was cut by 5 bases and J by 9 bases, with 8 bases left in between. The CDR3 extends over 12 amino acids. The CDR3 DNA is TGTGCCAGCAGCCCACCAGGTTCACCCCTCCACTTT. Translating it yields CASSPPGSPLHF.

J is TRBJ1-1 and V is TRBV18, with 10 bases identical to TRBD1. Unmatched junction bases numbered 4, after V lost 0 bases and J lost 12 bases. Germline V gene lookup returns CDR1 KGHSH and CDR2 LQKENI. The CDR3 has 13 residues. In DNA, the CDR3 is TGTGCCAGCTCACCACCGGGACAGGGGATGACTTTCTTT. It codes for CASSPPGQGMTFF.

The CDR3 region is CASSFREGFVYNEQFF. CDR3 DNA sequence: TGTGCCAGCAGCTTTAGGGAGGGCTTCGTTTACAATGAGCAGTTCTTC. The V gene is TRBV5-8, the J gene TRBJ2-1; TRBD2 matches at 7 bases. V lost 2 bases to trimming and J lost 4 bases; unmatched junction nucleotides: 9. The V gene's germline CDR1 is SGHTS and CDR2 YDEGEE. This CDR3 contains 16 residues.

As concerns this clone: The junction does not match germline at one end; this may be a read error. The chain joins TRBV4-3 to TRBJ2-7; 8 bases map to TRBD1. CDR1 and CDR2 (germline): LGHNA, YSLEER. The CDR3 has 13 residues. CDR3 sequence: CASSRAPGQAPLF. In DNA form, the CDR3 reads TGCGCCAGCAGCCGAGCCCCGGGACAGGCCCCTCTATTC.

The chain has TRBV6-5 and TRBJ1-2; 9 bases agree with TRBD1. With 5 bases clipped from V and 8 bases from J, the junction kept 3 bases outside the gene matches. CDR1 and CDR2 from the germline V gene are MNHEY and SVGAGI. The CDR3 contains 12 residues. DNA for the CDR3: TGTGCCAGCAGTGGCACAGGGGGCGGCTACACCTTC. Protein: CASSGTGGGYTF.

The V call is TRBV6-5, the J call TRBJ2-1; TRBD2 matches 9 bases. The junction had 7 bases not matched to a gene; V was cut back by 5 bases and J by 8 bases. CDR1 MNHEY and CDR2 SVGAGI come from the germline V gene. This CDR3 has 14 residues. CDR3 loop: CASSAGTSIDEQFF. CDR3 bases: TGTGCCAGCAGTGCCGGGACTAGCATAGATGAGCAGTTCTTC.

This chain's CDR3 is CASSLNRGQSTTQYF. The CDR3 DNA reads as TGTGCCAGCAGCTTAAACAGGGGACAGTCAACGACCCAGTACTTC. This sequence joins TRBV7-2 and TRBJ2-5, with TRBD1 matching over 7 bases. In germline, CDR1 is SGHTA, CDR2 FQGNSA. The CDR3 loop spans 15 amino acids. V gave up 2 bases and J gave up 7 bases; unmatched junction bases: 10.

The rearrangement joins TRBV27 to TRBJ2-1, with D uncertain. Trimming shortened V by 0 bases and J by 7 bases, and 7 bases separated the two germline ends. Germline loops: CDR1 MNHEY, CDR2 SMNVEV (reference sequence). The length of the CDR3 is 13 residues. CDR3 DNA: TGTGCCAGCAGTTTATCGAGGTTTAATGAGCAGTTCTTC. This sequence encodes CASSLSRFNEQFF.

Worth noting for this clone: A junction boundary mismatches the germline segment, possibly from a read error. This chain joins TRBV4-1 and TRBJ2-1; TRBD2 might be the D (5 bases). The CDR3 spans 13 residues. Germline V gene data show CDR1 as MGHRA and CDR2 as YSYEKL. CDR3 protein: CASSQFDYSEQFF. The CDR3 DNA follows: TGCGCCAGCAGCCAATTCGACTACAGTGAGCAGTTCTTC.

The chain has TRBV2 and TRBJ2-3; 12 bases line up with TRBD2. Trimming cost V 7 bases and J 2 bases; bases outside gene matches: 16. The CDR3 contains 19 residues. Germline assignment: CDR1 SNHLY and CDR2 FYNNEI. CDR3 sequence (DNA): TGTGCCAGCAATGACCTCCGACTAGCGGGGGCCCTGTCCACAGATACGCAGTATTTT. This sequence encodes CASNDLRLAGALSTDTQYF.

The J gene is TRBJ2-7, the V gene TRBV11-2; 8 nucleotides match TRBD1. The CDR3 length is 12 residues. With 5 bases clipped from V and 6 bases from J, the junction kept 3 bases outside the gene matches. CDR1 SGHAT and CDR2 FQNNGV come from the germline V gene. CDR3 coding DNA: TGTGCCAGCAGCCTCGGGACAGGCGAGCAGTACTTC. Its translation is CASSLGTGEQYF.

The rearrangement uses TRBV7-2 and TRBJ2-1; D is perhaps TRBD2 (5 bases). Germline CDR1 is SGHTA and CDR2 is FQGNSA. There are 13 residues in the CDR3. V was trimmed by 4 bases and J by 7 bases, leaving 11 bases between them. In DNA, the CDR3 is TGTGCCAGCAGCTCTGTCCCGGGGAATGAGCAGTTCTTC. Protein: CASSSVPGNEQFF.

The rearrangement uses TRBV6-5 and TRBJ1-1; D is unclear. Per the germline V gene, CDR1 is MNHEY and CDR2 is SVGAGI. The V and J ends lost 2 bases and 3 bases respectively, with 4 bases between them. CDR3 length equals 12 residues. The CDR3 reads CASSYPYTEAFF. CDR3 nucleotide sequence: TGTGCCAGCAGTTACCCGTACACTGAAGCTTTCTTT.

The gene calls are TRBV7-8 and TRBJ2-6, with 8 bases identical to TRBD1. This CDR3 comprises 18 residues. Germline CDR1 SGHVS, CDR2 FQNEAQ. J lost 0 bases, V lost 5 bases, and 9 bases had no gene match. In DNA, the CDR3 is TGTGCCAGCAGCGGATGGACAGGGAGCCACTCTGGGGCCAACGTCCTGACTTTC. Its translation: CASSGWTGSHSGANVLTF. Supplemented by reference TRBV7-8 and TRBJ2-6, the full variable domain reads GAGVSQSPRYKVAKRGQDVALRCDPISGHVSLFWYQQALGQGPEFLTYFQNEAQLDKSGLPSDRFFAERPEGSVSTLKIQRTQQEDSAVYLCASSGWTGSHSGANVLTFGAGSRLTVL.

The rearrangement joins TRBV6-5 to TRBJ2-7; 11 bases are a match to TRBD1. The CDR3 runs to 15 residues. CDR1 and CDR2 from the germline V gene are MNHEY and SVGAGI. After removal of 8 bases from V and 9 bases from J, the junction contained 15 bases not matched to a gene. The CDR3 reads CASGEPGQGDFGQYF. DNA for the CDR3: TGTGCCAGCGGAGAACCGGGACAGGGGGATTTTGGGCAGTACTTC.

The V and J genes are TRBV5-6 and TRBJ2-7, with 8 bases identical to TRBD1. There are 15 residues in the CDR3. Trimming took 2 bases from V and 2 from J; bases not matched to a gene: 6. Germline CDR1 is SGHDT and CDR2 is YYEEEE. The CDR3 spells CASSFRGLGTYEQYF. The CDR3 nucleotides read TGTGCCAGCAGCTTCAGGGGGCTAGGGACCTACGAGCAGTACTTC.

The chain links TRBV4-2 to TRBJ2-1; D perhaps matches TRBD1 (6 bases). Trimming removed 0 bases at V and 5 bases at J, with 11 bases between. The CDR3 is made up of 15 amino acids. Germline V gene sequence: CDR1 LGHNA, CDR2 YNFKEQ. The CDR3: CASSQELAGDNEQFF. CDR3 bases: TGTGCCAGCAGCCAAGAATTGGCAGGGGACAATGAGCAGTTCTTC.

The chain couples TRBV2 to TRBJ2-3; the match to TRBD2 covers 7 bases. The germline V gene encodes CDR1 SNHLY and CDR2 FYNNEI. The CDR3 is 15 residues long. V lost 5 bases to trimming and J lost 6 bases; unmatched junction nucleotides: 11. The CDR3 DNA follows: TGTGCCAGCAGTCCGACCGGGACTACTAAGGATACGCAGTATTTT. Amino acids: CASSPTGTTKDTQYF.

The genes are TRBV7-6 and TRBJ1-5; TRBD1 is a possible D gene (5 bases). Trimming pared 1 base from V and 3 bases from J, leaving 7 bases between. In germline, CDR1 is SGHVS, CDR2 FNYEAQ. The CDR3 spans 14 residues. This CDR3 is CASSLGGVNQPQHF. In DNA form, the CDR3 reads TGTGCCAGCAGCTTAGGGGGCGTCAATCAGCCCCAGCATTTT.

The chain links TRBV7-9 to TRBJ1-3; 9 bases are a match to TRBD1. V trimming: 5 bases; J trimming: 4 bases; junction bases outside the gene matches: 6. CDR1 is SEHNR, CDR2 FQNEAQ, per germline (reference sequence). The CDR3 consists of 15 residues. The CDR3 here is CASSPPGTGGNTIYF. Written as DNA, the CDR3 is TGTGCCAGCAGCCCACCCGGGACAGGGGGAAACACCATATATTTT.